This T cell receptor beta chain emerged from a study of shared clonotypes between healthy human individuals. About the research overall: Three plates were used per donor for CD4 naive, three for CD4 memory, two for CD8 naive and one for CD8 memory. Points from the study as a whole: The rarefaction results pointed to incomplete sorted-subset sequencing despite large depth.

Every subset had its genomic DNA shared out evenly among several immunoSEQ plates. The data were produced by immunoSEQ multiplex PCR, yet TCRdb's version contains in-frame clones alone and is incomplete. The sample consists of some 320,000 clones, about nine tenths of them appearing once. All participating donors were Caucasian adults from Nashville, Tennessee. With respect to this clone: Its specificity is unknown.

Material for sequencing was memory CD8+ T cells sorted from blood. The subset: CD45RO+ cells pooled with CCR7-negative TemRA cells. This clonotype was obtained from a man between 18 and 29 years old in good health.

CDR3 loop: CASSPGTVPDTQYF. CDR3 sequence (DNA): TGTGCCAGCTCACCCGGGACGGTCCCAGATACGCAGTATTTT. This chain links TRBV18 with TRBJ2-3; D tentatively fits TRBD1 or TRBD2 (5 bases each). V gave up 3 bases and J gave up 4 bases, with 11 bases separating them. CDR3 length equals 14 residues. CDR1 is KGHSH, CDR2 LQKENI, per germline.